This is a list of T cell receptor beta chains from one sample in a study of response to subunit inactivated influenza vaccine. TCRdb processed the RT-PCR reads anew with MiXCR; each CDR3 protein has one entry. The profile covers some 640,000 distinct CDR3 sequences, with roughly 13% appearing a single time and 6% to 8% taken by the ten largest. This specimen was PBMCs from blood, taken 14 days before vaccination. These receptors were collected from a man aged 45 to 65 who received an inactivated influenza vaccine. Each CDR3 is given with its conserved first and last residue. A D gene is named only where the DNA matches it firmly.

d_gene,v_gene,CDR3aa
TRBD2,TRBV27,CASSKREGYNEQFF
NA,TRBV5-1,CASSFAAGRYEQYF
NA,TRBV29-1,CSVREGNSPLHF
TRBD1,TRBV5-1,CASKPGQVNTGELFF
NA,TRBV2,CASRLDPAAQETQYF
NA,TRBV27,CASSWVNQPQHF
NA,TRBV12-3/TRBV12-4,CARCLVRGRGRLRNEKLFF
TRBD1,TRBV4-3,CASSRSGGTGANVLTF
NA,TRBV12-3/TRBV12-4,CASSLPPGVTKYF
NA,TRBV2,CASSEGGRDINCEQYF
NA,TRBV9,CASSGTGGETQYF
NA,TRBV5-1,CASSLRPTGGVEADTQYF
TRBD1,TRBV29-1,CSALTGTGNYNEQFF
NA,TRBV6-2/TRBV6-3,CASREGGPIGPFF
NA,TRBV5-1,CASSTHLGPSGTDTQYF
TRBD2,TRBV29-1,CSPIAGAAYEQYF
TRBD1,TRBV4-2,CASSQEGQGSGNTIYF
NA,TRBV30,CAWSGGGHGYTF
NA,TRBV3-1,CASSHLAFRAGDTGELFF
NA,TRBV20-1,CSAPILASPWTKNIQYF
TRBD2,TRBV7-8,CASSRGTRRDEQFF
NA,TRBV7-9,CASSLGPRGARHEQYF
NA,TRBV7-2,CASSLGPGTQYF
NA,TRBV7-2,CASDQGYRDTQYF
NA,TRBV12-3/TRBV12-4,CASAEEGRIRYGELFF
NA,TRBV5-1,CASSLEGGELFF
NA,TRBV7-9,CASSLGGNNEQYF
NA,TRBV2,CASRFMNTEAFF
TRBD2,TRBV28,CASSFYAGVMGTQYF
NA,TRBV12-3/TRBV12-4,CASGVGGEGYGYTF
TRBD2,TRBV4-3,CASSQGGAGNEQFF
NA,TRBV29-1,CSVEPRGGLTYNEQFF
NA,TRBV6-1,CASSEATAAFYYGYTF
TRBD2,TRBV12-3/TRBV12-4,CASSSSGGTGDTQYF
TRBD2,TRBV29-1,CSVEFPSGSSYNEQFF
NA,TRBV4-3,CASSRHMSPVYNEQFF
NA,TRBV29-1,CSVDISGANVLTF
TRBD1,TRBV7-9,CASSPDDRGRTDTQYF
TRBD1,TRBV6-1,CASSPRDRGYSGELFF
NA,TRBV5-1,CASSLEGRRNTGELFF
NA,TRBV12-3/TRBV12-4,CASTTRGDQETQYF
NA,TRBV20-1,CSARDLGPRGAKNIQYF
NA,TRBV28,CASSLRGGGQFGYTF
NA,TRBV28,CASNDLGTSYEQYF
TRBD1,TRBV20-1,CSATSGTGPNEQFF
NA,TRBV29-1,CSVEEYNEQFF
NA,TRBV20-1,CSARQGNEQFF
NA,TRBV7-2,CASSSVGFGYTF
NA,TRBV12-3/TRBV12-4,CASSPGDPREAFF
TRBD2,TRBV11-2,CASSSWTSGNSDTQYF
TRBD2,TRBV20-1,CSAREDSGYNEQFF
TRBD2,TRBV5-1,CASSLSGTSGSPYNEQFF
NA,TRBV4-2,CASSQDLASPGELFF